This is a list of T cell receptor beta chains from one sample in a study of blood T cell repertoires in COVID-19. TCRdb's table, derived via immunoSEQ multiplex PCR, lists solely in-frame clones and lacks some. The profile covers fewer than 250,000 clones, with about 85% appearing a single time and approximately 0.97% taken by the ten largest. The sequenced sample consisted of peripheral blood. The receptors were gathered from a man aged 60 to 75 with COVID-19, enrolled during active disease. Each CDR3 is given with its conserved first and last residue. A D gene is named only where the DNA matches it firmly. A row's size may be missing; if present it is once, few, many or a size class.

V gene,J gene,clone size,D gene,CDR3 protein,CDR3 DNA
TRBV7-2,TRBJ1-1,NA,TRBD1,CASSPRGRKLGAFF,TGTGCCAGCAGCCCGAGGGGGCGGAAACTGGGAGCTTTCTTT
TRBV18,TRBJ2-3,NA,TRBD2,CASSRSGTSGRTDTQYF,TGTGCCAGCTCACGTTCCGGGACTAGCGGGAGAACAGATACGCAGTATTTT
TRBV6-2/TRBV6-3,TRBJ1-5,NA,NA,CASSPAGGGNQPQHF,TGTGCCAGCAGTCCCGCAGGTGGCGGCAATCAGCCCCAGCATTTT
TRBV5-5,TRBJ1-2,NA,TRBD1,CASSRGQGGSVLFSLYGYTF,TGTGCCAGCAGCCGGGGACAGGGGGGATCAGTGCTATTTTCGCTCTATGGCTACACCTTC
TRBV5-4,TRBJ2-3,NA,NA,CASSLRAPSTDTQYF,TGTGCCAGCAGCCTCAGGGCCCCCAGCACAGATACGCAGTATTTT
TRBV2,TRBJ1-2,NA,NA,CASTEQLDNYGYTF,TGTGCCAGCACCGAACAGTTGGATAACTATGGCTACACCTTC
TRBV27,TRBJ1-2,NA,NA,CASMAYRTYGYTF,TGTGCCAGCATGGCGTACAGGACCTATGGCTACACCTTC
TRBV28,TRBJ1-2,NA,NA,CASHSGISAGYTF,TGTGCCAGCCACAGCGGGATATCAGCTGGCTACACCTTC
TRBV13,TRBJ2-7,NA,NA,CASSIQGRYEQYF,TGTGCCAGCAGCATACAGGGAAGATACGAGCAGTACTTC
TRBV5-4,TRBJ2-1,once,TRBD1,CASSLRQGDFDEQFF,TGTGCCAGCAGCTTGAGACAGGGGGATTTCGATGAGCAGTTCTTC
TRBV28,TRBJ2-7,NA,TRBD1,CASSFRRTGTGDYGYEQYF,TGTGCCAGCAGTTTCCGTAGAACCGGGACAGGGGACTATGGTTACGAGCAGTACTTC
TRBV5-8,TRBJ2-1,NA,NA,CASRDRQFGGRNEQFF,TGTGCCAGCAGAGACCGACAGTTTGGGGGCCGGAATGAGCAGTTCTTC